Sequencing of this T cell receptor beta chain was carried out in a study of neurological immune-mediated disorders. At least ten counts were recorded for this clonotype. Its antigen is not known. A 10-nucleotide random UMI tagged transcripts in template-switch 5'RACE cDNA synthesis. Whenever a sequencing run was performed, it yielded over 190 million TCR-beta sequences from 15-18 subjects. TCRdb processed the 5' RACE reads anew with MiXCR; each CDR3 protein has one entry. The sample lists about 41,000 distinct CDR3 sequences, around 15% occurring once. General study results and limits: The absence of shared CDR3 amino acid sequences among expanded clones across subjects suggests private repertoires in all groups.

Trimming stripped 7 bases from V and 3 bases from J, with 16 bases between. This CDR3 has 14 amino acids. The TCR sequence derives from a woman aged 60-75 years with HTLV-1-associated myelopathy (HAM/TSP). The gene calls are TRBV12-3 or TRBV12-4 and TRBJ2-7; D gene uncertain. The source material was CD4+ T cells from blood. The CDR3 sequence: CASNRVPPNYEQYF. In DNA form, the CDR3 reads TGTGCCAGCAACCGGGTCCCACCGAACTACGAGCAGTACTTC.